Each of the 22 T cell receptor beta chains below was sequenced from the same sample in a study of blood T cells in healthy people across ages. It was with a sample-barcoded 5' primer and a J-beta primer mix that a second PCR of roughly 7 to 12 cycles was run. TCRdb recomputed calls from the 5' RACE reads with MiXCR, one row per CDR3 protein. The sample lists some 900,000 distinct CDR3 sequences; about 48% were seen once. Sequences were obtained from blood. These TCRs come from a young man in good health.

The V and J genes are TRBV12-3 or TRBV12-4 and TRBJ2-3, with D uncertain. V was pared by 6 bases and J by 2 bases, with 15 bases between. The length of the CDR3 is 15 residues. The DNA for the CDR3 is TGTGCCAGCAGCCGCCAAGTGCGCAACACAGATACGCAGTATTTT. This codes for CASSRQVRNTDTQYF.

Here the CDR3 reads CASSEGTSDGYEQYF. The CDR3 DNA reads TGCGCCAGCAGCGAAGGGACTAGCGACGGCTACGAGCAGTACTTC. The gene calls are TRBV4-1 and TRBJ2-4, with 10 bases identical to TRBD2. The J call is in doubt because the DNA end fits TRBJ2-7 better. CDR3 length: 15 residues. CDR1 MGHRA and CDR2 YSYEKL come from the germline V gene.

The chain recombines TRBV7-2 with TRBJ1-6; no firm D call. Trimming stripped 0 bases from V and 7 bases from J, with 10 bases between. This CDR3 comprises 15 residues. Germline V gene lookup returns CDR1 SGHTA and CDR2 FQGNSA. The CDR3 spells CASSLAGPPNSPLHF. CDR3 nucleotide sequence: TGTGCCAGCAGCTTAGCCGGACCGCCCAATTCACCCCTCCACTTT.

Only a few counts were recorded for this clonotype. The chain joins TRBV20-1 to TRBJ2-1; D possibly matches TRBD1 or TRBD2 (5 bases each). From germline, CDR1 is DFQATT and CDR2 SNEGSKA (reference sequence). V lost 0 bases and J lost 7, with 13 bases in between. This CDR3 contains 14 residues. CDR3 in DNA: TGCAGTGCTAGAGATCGGGGCAGTTTAAATGAGCAGTTCTTC. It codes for CSARDRGSLNEQFF.

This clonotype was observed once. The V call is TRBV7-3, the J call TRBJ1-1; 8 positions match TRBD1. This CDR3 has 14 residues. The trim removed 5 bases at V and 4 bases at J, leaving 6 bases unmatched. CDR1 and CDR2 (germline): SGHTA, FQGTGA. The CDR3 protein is CASSIQGGGTEAFF. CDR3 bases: TGTGCCAGCAGCATACAGGGGGGGGGCACTGAAGCTTTCTTT.

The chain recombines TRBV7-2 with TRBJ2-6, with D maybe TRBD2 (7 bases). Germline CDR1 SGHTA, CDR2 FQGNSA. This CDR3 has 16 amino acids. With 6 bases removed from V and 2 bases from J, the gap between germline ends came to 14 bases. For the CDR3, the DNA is TGTGCCAGCAGTAAAGGGGGGGGAGCTGGGGCCAACGTCCTGACTTTC. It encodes CASSKGGGAGANVLTF.

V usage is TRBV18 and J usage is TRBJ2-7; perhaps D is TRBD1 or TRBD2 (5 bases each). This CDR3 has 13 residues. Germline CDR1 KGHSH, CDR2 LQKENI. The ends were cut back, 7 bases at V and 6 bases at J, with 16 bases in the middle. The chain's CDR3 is CASLNQRDGEQYF. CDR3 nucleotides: TGTGCCAGCTTGAACCAGAGGGACGGCGAGCAGTACTTC.

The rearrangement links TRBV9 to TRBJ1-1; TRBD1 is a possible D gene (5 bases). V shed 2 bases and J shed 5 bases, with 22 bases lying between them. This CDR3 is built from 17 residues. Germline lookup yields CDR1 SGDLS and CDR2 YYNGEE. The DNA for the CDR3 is TGTGCCAGCAGCGTCGGGTCTTATTTGGGGGTTGGTACTGAAGCTTTCTTT. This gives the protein CASSVGSYLGVGTEAFF.

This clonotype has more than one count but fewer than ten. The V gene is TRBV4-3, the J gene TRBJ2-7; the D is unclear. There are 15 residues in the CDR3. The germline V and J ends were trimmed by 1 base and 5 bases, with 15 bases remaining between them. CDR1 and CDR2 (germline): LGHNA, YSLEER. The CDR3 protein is CASSQVNYGINEQYF. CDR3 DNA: TGCGCCAGCAGCCAAGTTAATTACGGAATCAACGAGCAGTACTTC.

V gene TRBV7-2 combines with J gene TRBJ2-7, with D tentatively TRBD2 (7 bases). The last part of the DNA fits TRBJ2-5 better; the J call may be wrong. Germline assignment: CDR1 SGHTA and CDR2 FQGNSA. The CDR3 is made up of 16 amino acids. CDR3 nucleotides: TGTGCCAGCAGCTTAGAACCGGGGGGCAAACAAGAGACCCAGTACTTC. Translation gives CASSLEPGGKQETQYF.

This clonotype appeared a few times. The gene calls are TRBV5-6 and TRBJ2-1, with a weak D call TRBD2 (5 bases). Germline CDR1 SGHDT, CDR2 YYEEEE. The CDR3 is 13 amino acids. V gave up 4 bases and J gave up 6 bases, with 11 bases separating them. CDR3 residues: CASSVRGSNEQFF. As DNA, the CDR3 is TGTGCCAGCAGCGTGAGAGGGAGCAATGAGCAGTTCTTC.

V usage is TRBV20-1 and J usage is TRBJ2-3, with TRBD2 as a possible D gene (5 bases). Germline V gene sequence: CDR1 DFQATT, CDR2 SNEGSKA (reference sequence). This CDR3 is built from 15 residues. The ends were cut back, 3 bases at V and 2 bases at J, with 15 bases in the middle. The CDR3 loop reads CSARGHSGYTDTQYF. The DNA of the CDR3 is TGCAGTGCTAGGGGTCATTCGGGGTACACAGATACGCAGTATTTT.

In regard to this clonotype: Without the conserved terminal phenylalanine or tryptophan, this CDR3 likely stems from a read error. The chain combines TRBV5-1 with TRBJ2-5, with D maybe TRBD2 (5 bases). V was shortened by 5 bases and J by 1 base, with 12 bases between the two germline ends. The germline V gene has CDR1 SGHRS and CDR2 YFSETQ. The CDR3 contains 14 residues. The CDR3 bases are TGCGCCAGCAGTCGGTCGGGATCCCAAGAGACCCAGTACTTA. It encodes CASSRSGSQETQYL.

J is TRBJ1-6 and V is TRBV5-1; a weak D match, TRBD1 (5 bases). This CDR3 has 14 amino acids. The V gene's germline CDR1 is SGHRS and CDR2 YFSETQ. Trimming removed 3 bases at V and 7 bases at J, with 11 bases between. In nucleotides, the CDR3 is TGCGCCAGCAGCTGGCGGGGGGGAAATTCACCCCTCCACTTT. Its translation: CASSWRGGNSPLHF. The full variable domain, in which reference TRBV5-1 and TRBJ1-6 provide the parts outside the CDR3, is KAGVTQTPRYLIKTRGQQVTLSCSPISGHRSVSWYQQTPGQGLQFLFEYFSETQRNKGNFPGRFSGRQFSNSRSEMNVSTLELGDSALYLCASSWRGGNSPLHFGNGTRLTVT.

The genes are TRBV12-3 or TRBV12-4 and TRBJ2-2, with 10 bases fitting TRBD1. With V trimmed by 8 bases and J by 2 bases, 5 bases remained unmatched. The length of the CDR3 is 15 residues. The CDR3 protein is CASHDRGRNTGELFF. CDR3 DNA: TGTGCCAGCCATGACAGGGGGCGAAACACCGGGGAGCTGTTTTTT.

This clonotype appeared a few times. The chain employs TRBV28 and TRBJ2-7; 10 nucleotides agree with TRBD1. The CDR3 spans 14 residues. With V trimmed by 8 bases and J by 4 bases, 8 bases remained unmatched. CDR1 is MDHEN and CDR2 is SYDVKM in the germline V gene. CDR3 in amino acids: CASFRTGGAYEQYF. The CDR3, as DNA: TGTGCCAGCTTTAGGACAGGGGGGGCTTACGAGCAGTACTTC.

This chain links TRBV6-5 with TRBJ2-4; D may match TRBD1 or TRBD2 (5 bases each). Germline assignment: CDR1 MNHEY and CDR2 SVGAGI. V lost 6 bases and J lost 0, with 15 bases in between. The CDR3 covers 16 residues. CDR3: CASSRDQLLAKNIQYF. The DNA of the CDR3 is TGTGCCAGCAGCAGGGACCAACTTCTAGCCAAAAACATTCAGTACTTC.

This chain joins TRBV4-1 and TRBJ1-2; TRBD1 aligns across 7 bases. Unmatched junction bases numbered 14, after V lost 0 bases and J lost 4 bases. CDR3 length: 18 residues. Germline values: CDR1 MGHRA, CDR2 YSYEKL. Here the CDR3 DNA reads TGCGCCAGCAGCCAAGATCTCATCCGGACAGGAGATCGCTATGGCTACACCTTC. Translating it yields CASSQDLIRTGDRYGYTF.

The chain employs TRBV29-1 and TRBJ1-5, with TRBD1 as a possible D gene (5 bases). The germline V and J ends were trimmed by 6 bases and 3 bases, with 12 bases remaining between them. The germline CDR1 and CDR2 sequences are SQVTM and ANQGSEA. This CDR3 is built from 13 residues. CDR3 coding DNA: TGCAGCGTCCAGGACAACTACAATCAGCCCCAGCATTTT. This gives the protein CSVQDNYNQPQHF.

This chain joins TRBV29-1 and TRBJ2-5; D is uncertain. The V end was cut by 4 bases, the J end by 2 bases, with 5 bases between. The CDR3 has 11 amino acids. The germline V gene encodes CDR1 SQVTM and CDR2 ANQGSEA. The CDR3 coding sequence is TGCAGCGTTGCCATGCAAGAGACCCAGTACTTC. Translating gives CSVAMQETQYF.

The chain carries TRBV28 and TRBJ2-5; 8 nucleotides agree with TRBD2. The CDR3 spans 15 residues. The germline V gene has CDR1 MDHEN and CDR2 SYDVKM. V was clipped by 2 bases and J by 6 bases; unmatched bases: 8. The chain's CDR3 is CASSLGLTSEKTQYF. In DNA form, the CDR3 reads TGTGCCAGCAGTTTAGGGCTGACTAGCGAAAAGACCCAGTACTTC.

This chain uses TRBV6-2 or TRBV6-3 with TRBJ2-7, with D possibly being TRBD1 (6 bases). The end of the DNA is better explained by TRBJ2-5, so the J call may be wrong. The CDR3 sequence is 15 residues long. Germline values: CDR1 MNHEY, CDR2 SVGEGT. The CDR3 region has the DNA TGTGCCAGCAGACCAGGGGTTCGGGTTCAAGAGACCCAGTACTTC. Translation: CASRPGVRVQETQYF.